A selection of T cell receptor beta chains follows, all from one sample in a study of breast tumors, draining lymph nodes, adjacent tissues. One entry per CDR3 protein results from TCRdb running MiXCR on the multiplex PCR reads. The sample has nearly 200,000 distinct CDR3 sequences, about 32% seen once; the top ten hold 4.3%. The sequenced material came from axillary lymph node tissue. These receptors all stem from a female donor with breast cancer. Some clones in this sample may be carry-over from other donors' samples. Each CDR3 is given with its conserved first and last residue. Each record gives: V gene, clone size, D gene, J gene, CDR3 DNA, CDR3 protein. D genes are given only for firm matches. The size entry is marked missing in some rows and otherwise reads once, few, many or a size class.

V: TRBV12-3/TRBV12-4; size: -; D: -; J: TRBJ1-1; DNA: TGTGCCAGCAGTTTTGATGCGACAGTGAACACTGAAGCTTTCTTT; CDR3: CASSFDATVNTEAFF
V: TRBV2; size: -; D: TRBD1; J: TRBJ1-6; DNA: TGTGCCAGCAGGCGGACAGGGGCTACGAGTTCACCCCTCCACTTT; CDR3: CASRRTGATSSPLHF
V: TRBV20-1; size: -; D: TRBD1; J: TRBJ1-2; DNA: TGCGGTGCTCAGACAGGGGTAGGTGGCTACACCTTC; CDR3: CGAQTGVGGYTF
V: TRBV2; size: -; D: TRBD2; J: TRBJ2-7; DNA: TGTGCCAGCAGTATCCGGACTAGCGGTAACGAGCAGTACTTC; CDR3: CASSIRTSGNEQYF
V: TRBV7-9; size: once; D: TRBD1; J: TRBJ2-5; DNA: TGTGCCAGCTACCCGGGCGGGGGACAGGGAAAGGAGACCCAGTACTTC; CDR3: CASYPGGGQGKETQYF
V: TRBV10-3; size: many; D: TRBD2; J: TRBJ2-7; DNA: TGTGCCATCAGTGATGGGGCGGGGGGAAACGAGCAGTACTTC; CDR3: CAISDGAGGNEQYF
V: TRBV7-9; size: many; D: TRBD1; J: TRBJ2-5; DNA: TGTGCCAGCAGCTACATACGACAGGGTGAAGAGACCCAGTACTTC; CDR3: CASSYIRQGEETQYF
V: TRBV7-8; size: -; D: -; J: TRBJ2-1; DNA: TGTGCCAGCAGCACTGAGACAGGCCCCTCCTACAATGAGCAGTTCTTC; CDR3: CASSTETGPSYNEQFF
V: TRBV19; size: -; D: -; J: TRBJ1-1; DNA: TGTGCCAGTACTCGGGACAATGGGGGCACTGAAGCTTTCTTT; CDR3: CASTRDNGGTEAFF
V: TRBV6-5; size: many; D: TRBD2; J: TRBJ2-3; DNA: TGTGCCAGCCGTAAGCGGGAGGGGTCAGATACGCAGTATTTT; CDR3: CASRKREGSDTQYF
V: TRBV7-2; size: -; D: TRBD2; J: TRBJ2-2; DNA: TGTCCCAGCAGCTCAAGGACGGGGGGACGGACTAGCGCGAACACCGGGGAGCTGTTTTTT; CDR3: CPSSSRTGGRTSANTGELFF
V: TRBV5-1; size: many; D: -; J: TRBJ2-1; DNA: TGCGCCAGCAGCCCCGGTTCTCCCCTGGCCGATGAGCAGTTCTTC; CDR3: CASSPGSPLADEQFF
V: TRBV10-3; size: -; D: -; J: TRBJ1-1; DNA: TGTGCCATCAAAGGGTTGGCGGGCAGCACTGAAGCTTTCTTT; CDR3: CAIKGLAGSTEAFF
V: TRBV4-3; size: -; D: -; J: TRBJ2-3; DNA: TGCGCCAGCAGCGCGGGGACAGCCCCTAGCACAGATACGCAGTATTTT; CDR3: CASSAGTAPSTDTQYF
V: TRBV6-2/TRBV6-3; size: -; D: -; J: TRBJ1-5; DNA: TGTGCCAGCAGTTACCCAGGGAGCGATCAGCCCCAGCATTTT; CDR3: CASSYPGSDQPQHF
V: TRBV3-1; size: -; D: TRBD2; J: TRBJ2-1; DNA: TGTGCCAGCATACAGGAAGGACTAGCGGCGGGCTACAATGAGCAGTTCTTC; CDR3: CASIQEGLAAGYNEQFF
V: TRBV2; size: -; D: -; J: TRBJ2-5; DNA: TGTGCCAGCAAACAAGGTCCAGAGCCCCCAAAGACCCAGTACTTC; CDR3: CASKQGPEPPKTQYF
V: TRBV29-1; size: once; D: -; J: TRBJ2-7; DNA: TGCAGCGTTGTTTACTACTTAGGGGAGTACGAGCAGTACTTC; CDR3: CSVVYYLGEYEQYF
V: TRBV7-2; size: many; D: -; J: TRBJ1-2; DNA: TGTGCCAGCAGCCGGGACTCTTCTAACTATGGCTACACCTTC; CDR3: CASSRDSSNYGYTF
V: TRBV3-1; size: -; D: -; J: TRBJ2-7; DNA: TGTACCAGCAGCCAAGGTTACGAGCAGTACTTC; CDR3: CTSSQGYEQYF
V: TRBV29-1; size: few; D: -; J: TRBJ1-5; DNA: TGCAGCGTTGAAGATCGAAGAGGGGACGAGACCCAGCATTTT; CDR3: CSVEDRRGDETQHF
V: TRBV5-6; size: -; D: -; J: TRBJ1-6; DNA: TGTGCCAGCAGCTTGGCCGGAACGGGCATGGCGCCCCTCCACTTT; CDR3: CASSLAGTGMAPLHF
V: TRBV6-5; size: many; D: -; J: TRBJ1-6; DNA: TGTGCCAGCAGTCACTCGATGGCGGCCGCTACTTATAATTCACCCCTCCACTTT; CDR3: CASSHSMAAATYNSPLHF
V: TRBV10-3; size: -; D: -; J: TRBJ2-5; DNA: TGTGCCATCAGTGAGTCGGAGGGGCAAGAGACCCAGTACTTC; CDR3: CAISESEGQETQYF
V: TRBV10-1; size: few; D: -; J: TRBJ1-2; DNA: TGCGCCAGCAGTGATTTTTTCCAGTTAGCTAACTATGGCTACACCTTC; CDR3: CASSDFFQLANYGYTF
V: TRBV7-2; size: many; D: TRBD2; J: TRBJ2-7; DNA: TGTGCCAGCAGCTTAGTCGGGGGGAAGTACGAGCAGTACTTC; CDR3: CASSLVGGKYEQYF
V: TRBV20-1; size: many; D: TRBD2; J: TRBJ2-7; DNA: TGCAGTTCGTACCGTCTAGCGGTTAGCTCCTACGAGCAGTACTTC; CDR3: CSSYRLAVSSYEQYF
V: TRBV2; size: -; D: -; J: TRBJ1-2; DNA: TGTGCCAGCAGTGAAGATGGAGTACTCTCCGCTGGCTACACCTTC; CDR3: CASSEDGVLSAGYTF
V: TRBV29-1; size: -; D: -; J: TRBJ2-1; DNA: TGCAGCGTTGATTCCCCTAGCAGTTACACCGACCGCCAGGCCTTC; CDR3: CSVDSPSSYTDRQAF
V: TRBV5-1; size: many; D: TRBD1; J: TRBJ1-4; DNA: TGCGCCAGCAGCACCAGGGGGGAGTCTAATGAAAAACTGTTTTTT; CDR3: CASSTRGESNEKLFF
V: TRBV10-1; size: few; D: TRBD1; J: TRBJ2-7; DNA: TGCGCCCCCAGGCGGGACAGGAGCTCCTACGAGCAGTACTTC; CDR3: CAPRRDRSSYEQYF
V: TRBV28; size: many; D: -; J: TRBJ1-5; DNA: TGTGCCAGCGGTTTGGGCCGGCACCGGCCCCAGCATTTT; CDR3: CASGLGRHRPQHF
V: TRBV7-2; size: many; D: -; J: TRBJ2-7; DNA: TGTGCCAGCAGCTTAGGGGGGGGCCCCGAGCAGTACTTC; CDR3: CASSLGGGPEQYF
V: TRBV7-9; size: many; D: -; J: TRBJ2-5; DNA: TGTGCCAGCAGTCAAGGGGGCGGGGTAGAGACCCAGTACTTC; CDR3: CASSQGGGVETQYF
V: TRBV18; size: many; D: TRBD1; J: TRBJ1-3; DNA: TGTGCCAGCTCACCCGGGACAGTCTCTGGAAACACCATATATTTT; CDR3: CASSPGTVSGNTIYF
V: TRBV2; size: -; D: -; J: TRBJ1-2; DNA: TGTGCCAGCAGTGAAGCTGCAGGGCACTATGGCTACACCTTC; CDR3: CASSEAAGHYGYTF
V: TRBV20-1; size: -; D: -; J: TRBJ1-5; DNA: TGCAGTGCGCACCGACAGGCGGAGTTCTCTAATCAGCCCCAGCATTTT; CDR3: CSAHRQAEFSNQPQHF
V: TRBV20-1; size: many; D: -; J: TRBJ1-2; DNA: TGCAGTGCTCCGGACAGCGCCCCGAGGGGCTATGGCTACACCTTC; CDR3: CSAPDSAPRGYGYTF
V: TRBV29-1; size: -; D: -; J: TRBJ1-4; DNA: TGCAGCGTTGATAGCGGGTACGGGACAAGTGAAAAACCGGTTTTT; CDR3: CSVDSGYGTSEKPVF
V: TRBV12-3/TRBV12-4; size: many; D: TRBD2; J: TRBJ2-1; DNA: TGTGCCAGCAGACGGACTAGCGGTTACAATGAGCAGTTCTTC; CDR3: CASRRTSGYNEQFF
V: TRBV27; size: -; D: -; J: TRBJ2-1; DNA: TGTGCCAGCAGTTTATTCGGTATTGAGCAGTTCTTC; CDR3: CASSLFGIEQFF
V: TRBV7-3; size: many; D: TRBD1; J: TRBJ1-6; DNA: TGTGCCAGCAGCCTTGAAAGGGACAGGGGACCCCTCCACTTT; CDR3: CASSLERDRGPLHF
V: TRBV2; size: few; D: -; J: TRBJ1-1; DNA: TGTGCCAGCACCCCCGAGATGGGGACTGAAGCTTTCTTT; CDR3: CASTPEMGTEAFF
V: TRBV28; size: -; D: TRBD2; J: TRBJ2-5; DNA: TGTGCCAGCAGTCCCCCGGGACTAGCATCAGAGACCCAGTACTTC; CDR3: CASSPPGLASETQYF
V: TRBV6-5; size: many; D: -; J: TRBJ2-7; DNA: TGTGCCAGCAGTTACGATCCCCTAGGCTCCTACGAGCAGTACTTC; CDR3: CASSYDPLGSYEQYF
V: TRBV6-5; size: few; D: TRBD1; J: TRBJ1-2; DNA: TGTGCCAGCAGTTACTCCAGGGGGAAGACTTATGGCTACACCTTC; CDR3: CASSYSRGKTYGYTF